A selection of T cell receptor beta chains follows, all from one sample in a study of T cells in localized non-small cell lung cancer. Data came from immunoSEQ multiplex PCR; TCRdb stores just in-frame clones and leaves some out. This table has 650 to 900 clones, about a fifth appearing once. The sequencing here drew on normal lung tissue next to the tumor, taken before any cancer treatment. All receptors come from a female donor of 60 years or more with stage I lung adenocarcinoma. The CDR3 runs from the conserved cysteine through the conserved F or W. D genes are given only for firm matches. Size is stated for part of the rows, as once, few or many counts, or as a class when the clone is expanded.

v_call	d_call	j_call	clone_size	cdr3_aa	cdr3_nt
TRBV25-1	NA	TRBJ1-1	NA	CASSELGVNTEAFF	TGTGCCAGCAGTGAATTAGGAGTGAACACTGAAGCTTTCTTT
TRBV29-1	TRBD2	TRBJ2-5	NA	CSVDLTSGSYGTQYF	TGCAGCGTTGACTTGACTAGCGGGAGTTATGGGACCCAGTACTTC
TRBV6-8	NA	TRBJ2-1	large	CASSPGRGGHNEQFF	TGTGCCAGCAGTCCCGGCCGAGGGGGTCACAATGAGCAGTTCTTC
TRBV11-3	NA	TRBJ2-2	NA	CASSEQGYTGELFF	TGTGCCAGCAGCGAACAGGGTTACACCGGGGAGCTGTTTTTT
TRBV19	TRBD2	TRBJ2-4	NA	CASSTQRLAGSSQYF	TGTGCCAGTAGTACCCAACGACTAGCGGGCTCCAGTCAGTACTTC
TRBV11-3	TRBD2	TRBJ2-5	medium-sized	CASSPRGAGGQETQYF	TGTGCCAGCAGCCCCCGAGGCGCGGGAGGTCAAGAGACCCAGTACTTC
TRBV7-2	NA	TRBJ2-7	few	CASSEAGLYEQYF	TGTGCCAGCAGCGAGGCAGGACTTTACGAGCAGTACTTC
TRBV19	TRBD2	TRBJ2-1	few	CASTPRTSGRKEQFF	TGTGCCAGTACCCCCAGGACTAGCGGGAGGAAGGAGCAGTTCTTC
TRBV18	NA	TRBJ2-1	NA	CASSPLGLQNEQFF	TGTGCCAGCTCCCCTTTGGGACTCCAGAATGAGCAGTTCTTC
TRBV9	NA	TRBJ2-7	few	CASSGQGAYEQYF	TGTGCCAGCAGCGGCCAGGGCGCCTACGAGCAGTACTTC
TRBV11-3	NA	TRBJ2-1	few	CASSLERRSGYNEQFF	TGTGCCAGCAGCCTCGAGCGTCGCAGTGGCTACAATGAGCAGTTCTTC
TRBV19	NA	TRBJ1-1	NA	CASSTRVRRGTEAFF	TGTGCCAGTAGTACTCGGGTGAGAAGAGGCACTGAAGCTTTCTTT
TRBV6-8	NA	TRBJ2-2	NA	CASSYTPPVGGPGELFF	TGTGCCAGCAGTTACACACCACCTGTGGGGGGTCCCGGGGAGCTGTTTTTT
TRBV9	NA	TRBJ2-7	NA	CASSVGPTGAVEEQYF	TGTGCCAGCAGCGTTGGACCGACAGGAGCTGTTGAAGAGCAGTACTTC
TRBV18	TRBD2	TRBJ2-7	NA	CASSPATSGIYEQYF	TGTGCCAGCTCACCTGCGACTAGCGGGATATACGAGCAGTACTTC
TRBV11-3	TRBD1	TRBJ1-4	few	CASSYGQGRGEKLFF	TGTGCCAGCAGCTACGGACAGGGGAGGGGTGAAAAACTGTTTTTT
TRBV19	TRBD1	TRBJ1-1	few	CASSIRGYGNTEAFF	TGTGCCAGTAGTATCAGGGGGTATGGGAACACTGAAGCTTTCTTT
TRBV12-2	NA	TRBJ1-2	medium-sized	CASRFFSQYRGLYSGYTF	TGTGCAAGTCGCTTTTTCTCGCAATACAGGGGACTCTATTCTGGCTACACCTTC
TRBV6-8	TRBD1	TRBJ1-1	large	CASGTGGSGTEAFF	TGTGCCAGCGGAACAGGGGGCAGCGGCACTGAAGCTTTCTTT
TRBV11-3	TRBD1	TRBJ2-1	NA	CASSLDGTGRGNEQFF	TGTGCCAGCAGCTTAGATGGGACAGGGAGAGGGAATGAGCAGTTCTTC
TRBV11-3	TRBD1	TRBJ1-5	NA	CASIEQGNNQPQHF	TGTGCCAGCATCGAACAGGGGAACAATCAGCCCCAGCATTTT
TRBV29-1	TRBD1	TRBJ1-5	NA	CSVGQGGNQPQHF	TGCAGCGTTGGACAGGGGGGCAATCAGCCCCAGCATTTT
TRBV7-2	NA	TRBJ1-1	medium-sized	CASSLVEAREAFF	TGTGCCAGCAGCTTAGTTGAGGCGCGGGAAGCTTTCTTT
TRBV11-3	NA	TRBJ2-1	NA	CASSSRVSYNEQFF	TGTGCCAGCAGCTCCCGGGTATCCTACAATGAGCAGTTCTTC
TRBV25-1	NA	TRBJ1-4	NA	CASSPGTPGRGEKLFF	TGTGCCAGCAGCCCGGGGACCCCCGGTCGGGGTGAAAAACTGTTTTTT
TRBV30	NA	TRBJ1-2	NA	CAWSISIYYGYTF	TGTGCCTGGAGTATATCCATCTACTATGGCTACACCTTC
TRBV25-1	TRBD1	TRBJ2-5	NA	CASSESGTEETQYF	TGTGCCAGCAGTGAATCCGGGACAGAAGAGACCCAGTACTTC
TRBV11-3	NA	TRBJ2-1	NA	CASSRPGQLSSYNEQFF	TGTGCCAGCAGCAGACCGGGACAACTAAGCTCCTACAATGAGCAGTTCTTC
TRBV29-1	TRBD1	TRBJ1-4	NA	CSVVQQGGEKLFF	TGCAGCGTTGTGCAACAGGGGGGTGAAAAACTGTTTTTT
TRBV5-1	NA	TRBJ2-5	NA	CASSLGRDQETQYF	TGCGCCAGCAGCTTAGGCAGGGACCAAGAGACCCAGTACTTC
TRBV6-8	NA	TRBJ2-1	few	CASTIRGDNEQFF	TGTGCCAGCACTATCAGGGGAGACAATGAGCAGTTCTTC
TRBV6-8	NA	TRBJ1-4	large	CASSRTTNEKLFF	TGTGCCAGCAGTAGGACAACTAATGAAAAACTGTTTTTT
TRBV11-3	NA	TRBJ2-7	NA	CASSSNGATYEQYF	TGTGCCAGCAGCTCTAACGGGGCCACCTACGAGCAGTACTTC
TRBV6-8	NA	TRBJ1-2	NA	CASSLRETYGYTF	TGTGCCAGCAGTTTGAGGGAAACCTATGGCTACACCTTC
TRBV6-8	TRBD2	TRBJ2-1	NA	CASSYSVAGDNEQFF	TGTGCCAGCAGTTACTCAGTAGCGGGGGACAATGAGCAGTTCTTC
TRBV14	NA	TRBJ1-1	few	CASSRGTTRGAFF	TGTGCCAGCAGCCGGGGGACGACCCGCGGAGCTTTCTTT
TRBV11-3	NA	TRBJ2-3	NA	CASSSDVTGAGTQYF	TGTGCCAGCAGCTCGGACGTTACGGGAGCTGGCACGCAGTATTTT
TRBV6-8	NA	TRBJ2-7	NA	CAIRETDSYEQYF	TGTGCCATCAGAGAGACAGACTCCTACGAGCAGTACTTC
TRBV11-3	TRBD1	TRBJ2-1	medium-sized	CASSNFQGARDNEQFF	TGTGCCAGCAGTAACTTTCAGGGGGCTAGGGACAATGAGCAGTTCTTC
TRBV10-1	NA	TRBJ2-7	once	CASSEGQKTYEQYF	TGCGCCAGCAGTGAGGGGCAGAAGACCTACGAGCAGTACTTC
TRBV19	NA	TRBJ2-1	NA	CASSKGGSSYNEQFF	TGTGCCAGTAGTAAGGGTGGGAGTTCCTACAATGAGCAGTTCTTC
TRBV19	NA	TRBJ1-1	few	CASSSGPLNTEAFF	TGTGCCAGTAGCTCCGGGCCCCTGAACACTGAAGCTTTCTTT